This T cell receptor beta chain was captured in a study of shared clonotypes between healthy human individuals (dated by TCRdb to 2018 to 2020). Background on the whole study: The cohort comprised a couple of women and a few men aged 18 to 49 years. Per donor, three plates each were used for CD4 naive and CD4 memory, two for CD8 naive, and one for CD8 memory. The study deeply sequenced blood TCR repertoires of five healthy adults to estimate repertoire size and the extent of clonotype sharing between individuals. Different laboratories and diverse techniques were used to prepare libraries and sequence TCR repertoires, to increase sequencing depth and limit assay-specific biases. Each donor's leukapheresis produced roughly between roughly 0.9 and 9 billion PBMCs. The full study reports these points: Larger estimated clonotype richness was generally found for naive subsets than for memory subsets. When a few donors were compared, the shared fraction of clonotypes was about 5% for naive CD4, around 4% for naive CD8, 2.3% for memory CD4, and 0.3% to 0.5% for memory CD8. Even with the large sequencing depth, rarefaction of the sorted-subset datasets indicated that sequencing was incomplete. Based on pairwise subsampling, the degree of clonotype sharing among donors was expected to be affected by sequencing depth. Sampling was limited to blood, and TCR repertoires in tissue likely differ from TCR repertoires in blood. Higher generation probabilities were observed for clonotypes shared by all four sorted-subset donors than for non-shared clonotypes. Because the study included only a small number of donors, the genetic and exposure-history diversity represented was limited.

The donors were healthy, HIV-negative adults with no recently reported acute infections or vaccinations. Every donor was a Caucasian adult living in Nashville, Tennessee, USA. CD4+ T cells were enriched by magnetic negative selection, after which naive cells were positively selected on CD45RA and the negative fraction was taken as the memory subset. Blood was collected by leukapheresis, and PBMCs were isolated by Ficoll-Histopaque density gradient centrifugation and then cryopreserved in liquid nitrogen vapor phase. Purity and quantity of every magnetically sorted T cell population were checked by analytical flow cytometry. Genomic DNA was isolated from each sorted fraction and quantified by UV absorbance on a Nanodrop 2000c. The germline V gene sets CDR1 to SGHNT and CDR2 to YENEEA. The CDR3 goes from the cysteine to the phenylalanine over 14 residues. The sequence is cut down to CDR3 DNA, 42 bases in frame from base 1. Between the V and J ends, shortened by 4 bases and 2 bases respectively, the junction contains 9 bases.

TCR CDR3 regions were amplified from genomic DNA by multiplex PCR using the deep immunoSEQ assay. Extracted genomic DNA from each cell subset was distributed evenly across all wells of several immunoSEQ 96-well plates, and each plate was treated as a replicate. For sorted subsets, about 200 ng genomic DNA, equal to 30,000 to 35,000 T cell genomes, was loaded into each replicate PCR. The purified libraries were quantified using a Qubit 3.0 fluorometer, sized with a Bioanalyzer 2100, and then quantified again using the KAPA Library Quantification kit. Every immunoSEQ 96-well plate was sequenced on a dedicated single-read 150-cycle Illumina NextSeq 550 flow cell. On the authors' methods: Because the immunoSEQ output held only junctional sequences and lacked quality scores, the filtering could not match the filtering applied to full-length reads. Sequences were annotated with PyIR, a Python wrapper for IgBLAST v1.9, and V/J genes and CDR3 were assigned using IMGT germline references. Reads were removed for weak V/J assignments (E-value above 1e-6), missing CDR3, stop codons, out-of-frame junctions, or ambiguous translated residues. A V3J clonotype was defined by an identical inferred V gene, J gene, and CDR3 amino acid sequence. Percentage overlap between repertoires was calculated by dividing the number of shared unique clonotypes by the size of the smaller repertoire. Repertoire richness was assessed with RTK rarefaction, the Chao1 estimator, and Recon v2.1 estimates of unobserved clonotypes. OLGA was used to compute generation probabilities for all TCRbeta clonotypes that the gDNA method yielded from a handful of donors. TCRdb took this table from immuneACCESS and kept in-frame rearrangements with V and J called. Such tables lack part of the clones; where checked against another copy, unresolved V genes explain under half of the gap, and the rest is unexplained. The V and J calls and clone size were taken over from that table, and D and trimming were inferred from the DNA. Within this sample are more than 2,000,000 clones, with 85% to 95% of them counted one time only. About 0.41% of the sample belongs to the ten largest clones.

This clone appeared once. Its recognized antigen is unknown. No much larger clone is present one base from it, and per-base qualities are unavailable. The chain is made from TRBV11-3 and TRBJ2-1; perhaps TRBD1 is the D gene, with 6 bases matching. Sequenced input: naive CD4+ T cells from PBMCs. What this sample's cell subset or site label stands for: CD45RA+ positively selected. The TCR originated in a man aged 18-30 years in good health. Some clones in this sample may be carry-over from other donors' samples. The CDR3 has the sequence CASSSRGAYNEQFF. The sequenced DNA: TGTGCCAGCAGCTCCAGGGGAGCCTACAATGAGCAGTTCTTC.